These 8 T cell receptor beta chains were all obtained from the same sample, sequenced in a study of cytomegalovirus exposure and HLA in healthy donors. Researchers ran the PCR with 60 Vbeta and 13 Jbeta primers. Clones were read by immunoSEQ multiplex PCR, and TCRdb kept only the in-frame ones, dropping some. The sample lists some 90,000 clones, 65% to 85% seen once, with 2.7% in the top ten. The sample consisted of PBMCs. The source is a man aged 25 to 40 in good health and CMV-seronegative.

The rearrangement uses TRBV9 and TRBJ1-3; possible D gene TRBD1, 5 bases. V lost 1 base, J lost 0 bases, and 14 bases lay in between. The CDR3 loop spans 17 amino acids. Per the germline V gene, CDR1 is SGDLS and CDR2 is YYNGEE. The CDR3 region has the DNA TGTGCCAGCAGCGTAAAGGGGCAGGGAAACTCTGGAAACACCATATATTTT. Translation: CASSVKGQGNSGNTIYF.

The J gene is TRBJ2-5, the V gene TRBV10-2; 9 bases fit TRBD1. The DNA end is more similar to TRBJ2-7, so the J call may be wrong. Germline CDR1 and CDR2: WSHSY and SAAADI. The CDR3 covers 14 residues. CDR3 region: CASSDRQGAYEQYF. In DNA, the CDR3 is TGCGCCAGCAGTGATCGACAGGGGGCCTACGAGCAGTACTTC.

The chain recombines TRBV10-2 with TRBJ2-3; TRBD2 aligns across 7 bases. V trimming: 4 bases; J trimming: 2 bases; junction bases outside the gene matches: 12. CDR1 is WSHSY, CDR2 SAAADI, per germline. The CDR3 sequence is 17 residues long. CDR3 protein: CASSAPGLSSLTDTQYF. The CDR3 DNA sequence: TGCGCCAGCAGTGCCCCGGGACTATCCTCACTCACAGATACGCAGTATTTT.

V gene TRBV7-2 combines with J gene TRBJ1-4; TRBD1 matches at 10 bases. The CDR3 is 14 amino acids. V was clipped by 4 bases and J by 7 bases; unmatched bases: 3. Per the germline V gene, CDR1 is SGHTA and CDR2 is FQGNSA. CDR3 in amino acids: CASSSGTGVEKLFF. Here the CDR3 DNA reads TGTGCCAGCAGCTCCGGGACAGGGGTTGAAAAACTGTTTTTT.

A single count supports this clone. V is TRBV27 and J is TRBJ1-6; D not resolved. The V end lost 6 bases, the J end lost 8 bases, and 11 bases lay between the germline ends. Germline CDR1 is MNHEY and CDR2 is SMNVEV (reference sequence). The CDR3 totals 13 residues. The CDR3 is CASRWRWDSPLHF. Written as DNA, the CDR3 is TGTGCCAGCAGATGGAGGTGGGATTCACCCCTCCACTTT.

V usage is TRBV2 and J usage is TRBJ2-7; D uncertain. Deletions cut 4 bases from V and 4 bases from J, with 5 bases between. This CDR3 is 11 amino acids long. In germline, CDR1 is SNHLY, CDR2 FYNNEI. CDR3 sequence: CASSALYEQYF. In DNA, the CDR3 is TGTGCCAGCAGTGCTCTTTACGAGCAGTACTTC.

The CDR3 sequence: CASSQDGPDRESHEQYF. For the CDR3, the DNA is TGTGCCAGCAGCCAAGATGGCCCGGACAGGGAGTCCCACGAGCAGTACTTC. The rearrangement uses TRBV4-2 and TRBJ2-7; 8 bases are a match to TRBD1. This CDR3 contains 17 residues. Germline lookup yields CDR1 LGHNA and CDR2 YNFKEQ. Trimming took 0 bases from V and 5 from J; bases not matched to a gene: 12.

The CDR3 DNA sequence: TGTGCCAGCAGCCTGGATACCCGGGATGAAAAACTGTTTTTT. Amino acid sequence: CASSLDTRDEKLFF. The V and J genes are TRBV5-4 and TRBJ1-4; D is unclear. V was trimmed by 4 bases and J by 6 bases, leaving 13 bases between them. The CDR3 contains 14 residues. Germline assignment: CDR1 SGHNT and CDR2 YYREEE (reference sequence).